This T cell receptor beta chain stems from a study of cytomegalovirus exposure and HLA in healthy donors. The PCR ran on 60 Vbeta and 13 Jbeta primers. The repertoire was sequenced with immunoSEQ multiplex PCR; TCRdb's copy has only in-frame clones and lacks some. The sample yields roughly 100,000 clones, 77% seen once. The CDR3 is 14 residues long. In germline, CDR1 is MNHNS, CDR2 SASEGT. As to this clone: No antigen is known for it. The junction does not match germline at one end; this may be a read error.

Study results and limitations: V- and J-gene trimming in TCR beta was tied to a missense DCLRE1C variant by an analysis performed later. A reported reduction in N-insertions relative to the roughly 710-donor mean was seen in an Asian-associated ancestry cluster in a later analysis.

The chain employs TRBV6-1 and TRBJ2-2; maybe TRBD2 (6 bases). The sequencing sample was made of PBMCs. The clonotype was recovered from a male donor in good health and CMV-seropositive. The CDR3 region has the DNA TGTGCCAGCTGCGTGCAGGTTCACACCGGGGGGCTGTTTTTT. It is translated as CASCVQVHTGGLFF.